This is a list of T cell receptor beta chains from one sample in a study of T-cell memory formation after mild COVID-19. Each CDR3 protein gets one entry after TCRdb re-called the 5' RACE reads with MiXCR. Seen here are approximately 570,000 distinct CDR3 sequences, about a sixth observed once, and the top ten hold around 12%. Sequencing was performed on PBMCs or a T cell subset sorted from them (not recorded which). These receptor sequences come from an adult woman who had mild COVID-19 (a few samples of this study predate the infection). Cell type and time point are not known. Both conserved end residues are part of each CDR3. D genes are given only for firm matches. Size tells how often a clone was seen (once, few, many) or the class of an expanded clone, and some rows leave it out.

d_call: TRBD2; j_call: TRBJ2-1; clone_size: -; cdr3_length: 15; v_call: TRBV6-1; cdr3_aa: CASSASGGFYNEQFF; cdr3_nt: TGTGCCAGCAGCGCGTCGGGGGGGTTCTACAATGAGCAGTTCTTC
d_call: -; j_call: TRBJ2-7; clone_size: many; cdr3_length: 16; v_call: TRBV4-3; cdr3_aa: CASSQSGAGSNYEQYF; cdr3_nt: TGCGCCAGCAGCCAGTCCGGAGCCGGGAGTAACTACGAGCAGTACTTC
d_call: -; j_call: TRBJ1-5; clone_size: few; cdr3_length: 15; v_call: TRBV5-6; cdr3_aa: CASSLRLGIHQPQHF; cdr3_nt: TGTGCCAGCAGCTTGCGTCTCGGGATACATCAGCCCCAGCATTTT
d_call: TRBD2; j_call: TRBJ2-2; clone_size: few; cdr3_length: 20; v_call: TRBV9; cdr3_aa: CASSYPGTSGGANRAGELFF; cdr3_nt: TGTGCCAGCAGCTACCCGGGGACTAGCGGGGGGGCGAATCGAGCCGGGGAGCTGTTTTTT
d_call: -; j_call: TRBJ2-2; clone_size: few; cdr3_length: 14; v_call: TRBV29-1; cdr3_aa: CSVSPHANTGELFF; cdr3_nt: TGCAGCGTGTCGCCGCATGCGAACACCGGGGAGCTGTTTTTT
d_call: TRBD1; j_call: TRBJ2-1; clone_size: -; cdr3_length: 17; v_call: TRBV5-1; cdr3_aa: CASSSVSRDRRYNEQFF; cdr3_nt: TGCGCCAGCAGCTCCGTTTCCCGGGACAGGCGATACAATGAGCAGTTCTTC
d_call: TRBD1; j_call: TRBJ1-4; clone_size: few; cdr3_length: 15; v_call: TRBV11-2; cdr3_aa: CASSFGDRDGEKLFF; cdr3_nt: TGTGCCAGCAGCTTCGGGGACAGGGACGGAGAAAAACTGTTTTTT
d_call: -; j_call: TRBJ2-7; clone_size: -; cdr3_length: 14; v_call: TRBV7-6; cdr3_aa: CASSLTRSGDEQYF; cdr3_nt: TGTGCCAGCAGCTTAACTAGATCCGGCGACGAGCAGTACTTC
d_call: TRBD2; j_call: TRBJ2-1; clone_size: many; cdr3_length: 15; v_call: TRBV5-4; cdr3_aa: CASSVSGGRDNEQFF; cdr3_nt: TGTGCCAGCAGCGTTAGCGGGGGCCGAGACAATGAGCAGTTCTTC
d_call: -; j_call: TRBJ1-5; clone_size: -; cdr3_length: 16; v_call: TRBV27; cdr3_aa: CASSPVGQGLYQPQHF; cdr3_nt: TGTGCCAGCAGCCCAGTGGGGCAGGGTCTGTATCAGCCCCAGCATTTT
d_call: TRBD1; j_call: TRBJ2-2; clone_size: -; cdr3_length: 15; v_call: TRBV7-8; cdr3_aa: CASSLEGAFTGELFF; cdr3_nt: TGTGCCAGCAGCTTAGAGGGGGCCTTCACCGGGGAGCTGTTTTTT
d_call: -; j_call: TRBJ2-3; clone_size: -; cdr3_length: 15; v_call: TRBV5-1; cdr3_aa: CASSLEADPTDTQYF; cdr3_nt: TGCGCCAGCAGCTTGGAGGCAGACCCCACAGATACGCAGTATTTT
d_call: -; j_call: TRBJ2-1; clone_size: -; cdr3_length: 12; v_call: TRBV10-3; cdr3_aa: CAISPVVDEQFF; cdr3_nt: TGTGCCATCAGCCCTGTCGTCGATGAGCAGTTCTTC
d_call: -; j_call: TRBJ2-5; clone_size: -; cdr3_length: 15; v_call: TRBV7-2; cdr3_aa: CASSSAVRGRETQYF; cdr3_nt: TGTGCCAGCAGCTCTGCTGTTCGGGGGAGGGAGACCCAGTACTTC
d_call: -; j_call: TRBJ1-1; clone_size: once; cdr3_length: 15; v_call: TRBV3-1; cdr3_aa: CASSQDGGRVAEAFF; cdr3_nt: TGTGCCAGCAGCCAAGATGGCGGGAGGGTCGCTGAAGCTTTCTTT
d_call: -; j_call: TRBJ1-1; clone_size: -; cdr3_length: 15; v_call: TRBV10-3; cdr3_aa: CAISEFGDKNTEAFF; cdr3_nt: TGTGCCATCAGTGAGTTTGGTGACAAGAACACTGAAGCTTTCTTT
d_call: -; j_call: TRBJ1-1; clone_size: few; cdr3_length: 12; v_call: TRBV29-1; cdr3_aa: CSSRVVNTEAFF; cdr3_nt: TGCAGCAGCAGGGTGGTGAACACTGAAGCTTTCTTT
d_call: -; j_call: TRBJ2-6; clone_size: -; cdr3_length: 16; v_call: TRBV5-1; cdr3_aa: CASSLNLGSGANVLTF; cdr3_nt: TGCGCCAGCAGCTTGAATCTCGGCTCTGGGGCCAACGTCCTGACTTTC
d_call: TRBD2; j_call: TRBJ2-7; clone_size: few; cdr3_length: 13; v_call: TRBV11-3; cdr3_aa: CASSDGGSYEQYF; cdr3_nt: TGTGCCAGCAGCGACGGGGGGAGCTACGAGCAGTACTTC
d_call: TRBD1; j_call: TRBJ2-7; clone_size: -; cdr3_length: 13; v_call: TRBV3-1; cdr3_aa: CASSPWTGNEQYF; cdr3_nt: TGTGCCAGCAGCCCCTGGACAGGAAACGAGCAGTACTTC
d_call: TRBD2; j_call: TRBJ2-1; clone_size: -; cdr3_length: 16; v_call: TRBV6-4; cdr3_aa: CASSGAGTSGSNEQFF; cdr3_nt: TGTGCCAGCAGCGGGGCCGGGACTAGCGGGAGCAATGAGCAGTTCTTC
d_call: -; j_call: TRBJ2-7; clone_size: few; cdr3_length: 13; v_call: TRBV7-6; cdr3_aa: CASSLAVASEQYF; cdr3_nt: TGTGCCAGCAGCTTAGCTGTGGCTTCCGAGCAGTACTTC
d_call: -; j_call: TRBJ2-1; clone_size: -; cdr3_length: 14; v_call: TRBV4-3; cdr3_aa: CASSPQAQYNEQFF; cdr3_nt: TGCGCCAGCAGCCCCCAGGCCCAATACAATGAGCAGTTCTTC
d_call: TRBD1; j_call: TRBJ1-2; clone_size: -; cdr3_length: 15; v_call: TRBV7-9; cdr3_aa: CASSLRQGAEYGYTF; cdr3_nt: TGTGCCAGCAGCCTTAGACAGGGGGCGGAATACGGCTACACCTTC
d_call: -; j_call: TRBJ1-5; clone_size: many; cdr3_length: 15; v_call: TRBV15; cdr3_aa: CATRQYSYSNQPQHF; cdr3_nt: TGTGCCACCAGACAGTACTCGTATAGCAATCAGCCCCAGCATTTT
d_call: -; j_call: TRBJ1-1; clone_size: -; cdr3_length: 13; v_call: TRBV5-1; cdr3_aa: CASSVQGFTEAFF; cdr3_nt: TGCGCCAGCAGCGTGCAGGGTTTCACTGAAGCTTTCTTT
d_call: -; j_call: TRBJ2-6; clone_size: -; cdr3_length: 18; v_call: TRBV25-1; cdr3_aa: CASSSQASTTSGANVLTF; cdr3_nt: TGTGCCAGCAGTTCTCAGGCTTCTACTACCTCTGGGGCCAACGTCCTGACTTTC
d_call: TRBD1; j_call: TRBJ2-2; clone_size: -; cdr3_length: 14; v_call: TRBV3-1; cdr3_aa: CASSQQWGQGELFF; cdr3_nt: TGTGCCAGCAGCCAACAATGGGGGCAGGGGGAACTGTTTTTT
d_call: -; j_call: TRBJ2-7; clone_size: -; cdr3_length: 14; v_call: TRBV20-1; cdr3_aa: CSAVRTGRPYEQYF; cdr3_nt: TGCAGTGCTGTACGAACGGGAAGGCCATACGAGCAGTACTTC
d_call: -; j_call: TRBJ2-1; clone_size: -; cdr3_length: 16; v_call: TRBV7-6; cdr3_aa: CASSLGGASLTNEQFF; cdr3_nt: TGTGCCAGCAGCTTAGGAGGGGCTAGTCTAACGAATGAGCAGTTCTTC
d_call: TRBD2; j_call: TRBJ2-2; clone_size: -; cdr3_length: 15; v_call: TRBV7-3; cdr3_aa: CASSPKGLASGELFF; cdr3_nt: TGTGCCAGCAGCCCCAAGGGACTAGCATCCGGGGAGCTGTTTTTT
d_call: TRBD2; j_call: TRBJ2-3; clone_size: few; cdr3_length: 16; v_call: TRBV12-3/TRBV12-4; cdr3_aa: CASSFGGGLPTDTQYF; cdr3_nt: TGTGCCAGCAGTTTCGGCGGGGGGCTTCCCACAGATACGCAGTATTTT
d_call: -; j_call: TRBJ2-7; clone_size: -; cdr3_length: 15; v_call: TRBV14; cdr3_aa: CAPQKGLASSYEQYF; cdr3_nt: TGTGCCCCCCAAAAAGGTCTAGCCTCCTCCTACGAGCAGTACTTC
d_call: -; j_call: TRBJ2-1; clone_size: -; cdr3_length: 15; v_call: TRBV19; cdr3_aa: CASSTRVGSYNEQFF; cdr3_nt: TGTGCCAGTAGTACCAGGGTCGGCTCCTACAATGAGCAGTTCTTC
d_call: TRBD2; j_call: TRBJ2-1; clone_size: few; cdr3_length: 18; v_call: TRBV24-1; cdr3_aa: CATSTSGRLAGRGNEQFF; cdr3_nt: TGTGCCACCAGTACCTCCGGGAGGCTAGCGGGAAGAGGTAATGAGCAGTTCTTC
d_call: TRBD1; j_call: TRBJ2-6; clone_size: -; cdr3_length: 19; v_call: TRBV7-9; cdr3_aa: CASTYSLGGSFSGANVLTF; cdr3_nt: TGTGCCAGCACCTATTCGCTAGGGGGCTCCTTCTCTGGGGCCAACGTCCTGACTTTC
d_call: TRBD1; j_call: TRBJ1-5; clone_size: -; cdr3_length: 14; v_call: TRBV7-2; cdr3_aa: CASRLGQALGPQHF; cdr3_nt: TGTGCCAGCCGCTTAGGACAGGCCTTGGGGCCCCAGCATTTT
d_call: TRBD2; j_call: TRBJ2-5; clone_size: -; cdr3_length: 16; v_call: TRBV9; cdr3_aa: CASSARSGGVKETQYF; cdr3_nt: TGTGCCAGCAGCGCCCGTAGCGGGGGGGTCAAAGAGACCCAGTACTTC
d_call: -; j_call: TRBJ2-1; clone_size: few; cdr3_length: 17; v_call: TRBV24-1; cdr3_aa: CATSDPWDRNSYNEQFF; cdr3_nt: TGTGCCACCAGTGATCCATGGGACCGGAACTCCTACAATGAGCAGTTCTTC
d_call: TRBD1; j_call: TRBJ2-3; clone_size: few; cdr3_length: 18; v_call: TRBV5-1; cdr3_aa: CASSFPGQGGSSTDTQYF; cdr3_nt: TGCGCCAGCAGCTTCCCGGGACAGGGGGGCTCTAGCACAGATACGCAGTATTTT
d_call: -; j_call: TRBJ1-5; clone_size: -; cdr3_length: 16; v_call: TRBV7-8; cdr3_aa: CASSLRDGRSNQPQHF; cdr3_nt: TGTGCCAGCAGCCTCCGGGACGGACGTAGCAATCAGCCCCAGCATTTT
d_call: -; j_call: TRBJ2-4; clone_size: -; cdr3_length: 17; v_call: TRBV12-3/TRBV12-4; cdr3_aa: CASSPRPPGALKNIQYF; cdr3_nt: TGTGCCAGCAGCCCGAGACCCCCGGGAGCCCTTAAAAACATTCAGTACTTC
d_call: -; j_call: TRBJ1-1; clone_size: -; cdr3_length: 13; v_call: TRBV6-1; cdr3_aa: CASILGTNTEAFF; cdr3_nt: TGTGCCAGCATCCTCGGGACAAACACTGAAGCTTTCTTT
d_call: TRBD2; j_call: TRBJ2-1; clone_size: many; cdr3_length: 13; v_call: TRBV7-2; cdr3_aa: CASSLGGANEQFF; cdr3_nt: TGTGCCAGCAGCTTGGGAGGGGCCAATGAGCAGTTCTTC
d_call: TRBD1; j_call: TRBJ1-5; clone_size: few; cdr3_length: 13; v_call: TRBV25-1; cdr3_aa: CASVGQGSQPQHF; cdr3_nt: TGTGCCAGCGTGGGACAGGGTAGCCAGCCCCAGCATTTT
d_call: -; j_call: TRBJ2-1; clone_size: few; cdr3_length: 14; v_call: TRBV20-1; cdr3_aa: CSARFSGVNWWQFF; cdr3_nt: TGCAGTGCTAGATTTAGCGGTGTAAACTGGTGGCAGTTCTTC
d_call: TRBD1; j_call: TRBJ2-1; clone_size: -; cdr3_length: 16; v_call: TRBV15; cdr3_aa: CATSGQGGRNYNEQFF; cdr3_nt: TGTGCCACCAGCGGACAGGGGGGGCGGAACTACAATGAGCAGTTCTTC
d_call: TRBD1; j_call: TRBJ2-2; clone_size: -; cdr3_length: 15; v_call: TRBV12-3/TRBV12-4; cdr3_aa: CASTLTGANTVELFF; cdr3_nt: TGTGCCAGCACCCTGACAGGGGCGAACACCGTGGAGCTGTTTTTT
d_call: -; j_call: TRBJ2-7; clone_size: few; cdr3_length: 14; v_call: TRBV7-2; cdr3_aa: CASSLRGTVHEQYF; cdr3_nt: TGTGCCAGCAGCTTACGGGGAACAGTCCACGAGCAGTACTTC
d_call: TRBD2; j_call: TRBJ2-7; clone_size: -; cdr3_length: 15; v_call: TRBV5-1; cdr3_aa: CASSLVGTRGAEQYF; cdr3_nt: TGCGCCAGCAGCTTGGTTGGGACTAGAGGTGCCGAGCAGTACTTC
d_call: TRBD1; j_call: TRBJ1-6; clone_size: few; cdr3_length: 15; v_call: TRBV6-5; cdr3_aa: CASSRGPNYNSPLHF; cdr3_nt: TGTGCCAGCAGTAGGGGGCCCAACTATAATTCACCCCTCCACTTT
d_call: TRBD1; j_call: TRBJ1-3; clone_size: many; cdr3_length: 16; v_call: TRBV29-1; cdr3_aa: CSVGRAGGTHGNTIYF; cdr3_nt: TGCAGCGTTGGGAGGGCAGGGGGGACGCACGGAAACACCATATATTTT
d_call: -; j_call: TRBJ2-7; clone_size: -; cdr3_length: 13; v_call: TRBV7-9; cdr3_aa: CASSASSTYEQYF; cdr3_nt: TGTGCCAGCAGCGCCTCCTCTACCTACGAGCAGTACTTC
d_call: TRBD1; j_call: TRBJ2-6; clone_size: few; cdr3_length: 18; v_call: TRBV4-1; cdr3_aa: CASSQVTGAMSGANVLTF; cdr3_nt: TGCGCCAGCAGCCAAGTCACAGGGGCGATGTCTGGGGCCAACGTCCTGACTTTC
d_call: -; j_call: TRBJ2-7; clone_size: -; cdr3_length: 11; v_call: TRBV4-2; cdr3_aa: CASSQDTEQYF; cdr3_nt: TGTGCCAGCAGCCAAGATACCGAGCAGTACTTC
d_call: -; j_call: TRBJ2-1; clone_size: few; cdr3_length: 13; v_call: TRBV2; cdr3_aa: CASKRTPGNEQFF; cdr3_nt: TGTGCCAGCAAAAGGACCCCGGGCAATGAGCAGTTCTTC
d_call: -; j_call: TRBJ2-2; clone_size: -; cdr3_length: 14; v_call: TRBV2; cdr3_aa: CASRRLVSTGELFF; cdr3_nt: TGTGCCAGCAGGCGACTAGTCTCGACCGGGGAGCTGTTTTTT
d_call: TRBD2; j_call: TRBJ2-1; clone_size: -; cdr3_length: 18; v_call: TRBV4-2; cdr3_aa: CASSQAETSGSLHNEQFF; cdr3_nt: TGTGCCAGCAGCCAAGCGGAAACTAGCGGGAGTCTACACAATGAGCAGTTCTTC
d_call: -; j_call: TRBJ1-1; clone_size: -; cdr3_length: 15; v_call: TRBV29-1; cdr3_aa: CSVGVSGARNTEAFF; cdr3_nt: TGCAGCGTTGGTGTCTCAGGGGCTAGGAACACTGAAGCTTTCTTT
d_call: TRBD2; j_call: TRBJ2-2; clone_size: -; cdr3_length: 14; v_call: TRBV7-3; cdr3_aa: CASSRGGGTGELFF; cdr3_nt: TGTGCCAGCAGCCGGGGCGGGGGAACCGGGGAGCTGTTTTTT